The clone carrying this TCR beta chain turned up a few times. The sample is drawn from a study of identical twins. TCRdb recomputed calls from the 5' RACE reads with MiXCR, one row per CDR3 protein. The table includes 420,000 or so distinct CDR3 sequences, around 18% detected once. Germline CDR1 is SGHTA and CDR2 is FQGTGA. The CDR3 has 14 residues. The J segment lost 2 bases and the V segment lost 4 bases, leaving 3 bases of the junction unmatched. The sample consisted of naive T cells sorted from blood. This clonotype was sampled from a man in his fifties or sixties in good health. This chain joins TRBV7-3 and TRBJ2-7; TRBD1 matches at 9 bases. Here the CDR3 reads CASSSTGGAYEQYF. The CDR3 region has the DNA TGTGCCAGCAGCTCCACAGGGGGCGCCTACGAGCAGTACTTC.